Shown below are 25 T cell receptor beta chains from a single sample sequenced in a study of T cell repertoires in cytomegalovirus infection. TCRdb re-analysed the reads in MiXCR, keeping a single row per CDR3 protein. Of 500,000 or so distinct CDR3 sequences in the sample, 16% were seen once. The sequenced sample consisted of CD8+ T cells from PBMCs. All receptors derive from a human donor in good health (CMV status not recorded). Some clones in this sample may be carry-over from other donors' samples.

The V call is TRBV20-1, the J call TRBJ2-1; D not resolved. Germline V gene sequence: CDR1 DFQATT, CDR2 SNEGSKA (reference sequence). CDR3 length: 15 amino acids. V was clipped by 7 bases and J by 10 bases, with 26 bases between them. This chain's CDR3 is CSGQPSRTLGREQFF. The DNA for the CDR3 is TGCAGTGGTCAGCCATCCCGGACCCTCGGAAGGGAGCAGTTCTTC.

This clonotype was counted ten times or more. The J gene is TRBJ2-3, the V gene TRBV7-9; 13 bases line up with TRBD2. From germline, CDR1 is SEHNR and CDR2 FQNEAQ (reference sequence). The junction had 6 bases not matched to a gene; V was cut back by 5 bases and J by 4 bases. The CDR3 has 16 amino acids. CDR3 sequence reads: CASSDGLAGEADTQYF. DNA for the CDR3: TGTGCCAGCAGCGATGGACTAGCGGGAGAAGCAGATACGCAGTATTTT.

This clonotype has a handful of counts. The chain links TRBV28 to TRBJ1-6; D may be TRBD1 (6 bases). Germline values: CDR1 MDHEN, CDR2 SYDVKM. The CDR3 totals 16 residues. Trimming pared 6 bases from V and 2 bases from J, leaving 14 bases between. DNA of the CDR3: TGTGCCAGCAGAACCGGACAGCTAACCTATAATTCACCCCTCCACTTT. Its translation is CASRTGQLTYNSPLHF.

This clonotype was seen repeatedly, ten times or more. This rearrangement joins TRBV12-3 or TRBV12-4 to TRBJ2-2; a possible D gene is TRBD1 (6 bases). CDR3 length equals 15 residues. V lost 10 bases to trimming and J lost 5 bases, with 20 bases between them. The CDR3 spells CATQGPPFRTGELFF. CDR3 sequence (DNA): TGTGCCACACAGGGACCTCCCTTCCGAACCGGGGAGCTGTTTTTT.

The CDR3 loop is CATSRDKASRETQYF. As DNA, the CDR3 is TGTGCCACCAGCAGAGATAAAGCCAGTAGAGAGACCCAGTACTTC. The chain uses TRBV15 and TRBJ2-5; D is unresolved. Between the trimmed V and J ends, which lost 0 bases and 4 bases, there was a span of 12 bases. From germline, CDR1 is LNHNV and CDR2 YYDKDF (reference sequence). The CDR3 is made up of 15 amino acids.

The chain links TRBV2 to TRBJ2-5; D not resolved. The CDR3 is 15 amino acids. Germline V gene sequence: CDR1 SNHLY, CDR2 FYNNEI. V was shortened by 7 bases and J by 2 bases, with 17 bases between the two germline ends. In DNA form, the CDR3 reads TGTGCCAGCACCCGAAAGGTGGTGCATCAAGAGACCCAGTACTTC. Its protein product is CASTRKVVHQETQYF.

The rearrangement links TRBV9 to TRBJ1-1; D might be TRBD1 (5 bases). Germline lookup yields CDR1 SGDLS and CDR2 YYNGEE. The CDR3 has 15 residues. The V and J ends lost 4 bases and 3 bases respectively, with 16 bases between them. The CDR3 DNA reads as TGTGCCAGCAGCCGGACGGGGGTTTCGGACACTGAAGCTTTCTTT. It encodes CASSRTGVSDTEAFF.

This clonotype has a count of ten or more. The chain couples TRBV19 to TRBJ2-2; D uncertain. Per germline, CDR1 LNHDA and CDR2 SQIVND (reference sequence). Trimming removed 2 bases from V and 5 bases from J, with 6 bases in between. This CDR3 contains 13 residues. The CDR3 reads CASSIWGTGELFF. The CDR3 bases are TGTGCCAGTAGTATATGGGGAACCGGGGAGCTGTTTTTT.

The CDR3 here is CASSALTVLPNYGYTF. For the CDR3, the DNA is TGTGCCAGCAGCGCCCTGACAGTACTTCCCAACTATGGCTACACCTTC. This chain connects TRBV5-4 to TRBJ1-2, with a weak D call TRBD1 (5 bases). Trimming removed 4 bases from V and 2 bases from J, with 18 bases in between. Germline lookup yields CDR1 SGHNT and CDR2 YYREEE (reference sequence). This CDR3 spans 16 amino acids.

This clonotype was detected only once. It is likely a read error, because the conserved phenylalanine at the end of the CDR3 is missing. CDR3 loop: CASSEEYSPADEYWLFNTQYN. DNA of the CDR3: TGTGCCAGCAGTGAAGAGTATAGCCCCGCCGACGAATATTGGCTTTTCAATACGCAGTATAAT. The V and J genes are TRBV6-4 and TRBJ2-3; D is ambiguous. The CDR3 spans 21 residues. The germline V gene has CDR1 MRHNA and CDR2 SNTAGT. V lost 3 bases and J 7 bases, leaving 35 bases between the germline ends.

This clonotype was observed many times. The J gene is TRBJ1-1, the V gene TRBV10-2; D might be TRBD1 (6 bases). This CDR3 contains 14 residues. V lost 6 bases and J 3 bases, leaving 14 bases between the germline ends. Germline CDR1 WSHSY, CDR2 SAAADI. In DNA form, the CDR3 reads TGCGCCAGCAGCACAGGGATTTCGTACACTGAAGCTTTCTTT. Its protein is CASSTGISYTEAFF.

The DNA for the CDR3 is TGTGCCAGCACCAAAGACGATGTTTTGGGGGGCATGAACACTGAAGCTTTCTTT. Protein: CASTKDDVLGGMNTEAFF. The J gene is TRBJ1-1, the V gene TRBV5-4; D might be TRBD1 (6 bases). V was shortened by 6 bases and J by 0 bases, with 24 bases between the two germline ends. Germline-derived CDR1 and CDR2 are SGHNT and YYREEE (reference sequence). This CDR3 spans 18 amino acids.

This clonotype showed up many times. This rearrangement joins TRBV7-2 to TRBJ2-1; D not resolved. Germline CDR1 and CDR2: SGHTA and FQGNSA. CDR3 length: 14 amino acids. V was pared by 3 bases and J by 7 bases, with 13 bases between. The CDR3 region is CASSFPGIGNEQFF. DNA for the CDR3: TGTGCCAGCAGCTTCCCGGGCATAGGAAATGAGCAGTTCTTC. The entire variable domain, with the rest obtained from reference TRBV7-2 and TRBJ2-1, is as follows: GAGVSQSPSNKVTEKGKDVELRCDPISGHTALYWYRQSLGQGLEFLIYFQGNSAPDKSGLPSDRFSAERTGGSVSTLTIQRTQQEDSAVYLCASSFPGIGNEQFFGPGTRLTVL.

This clonotype was counted at least ten times. The chain has TRBV29-1 and TRBJ2-2; the D gene is possibly TRBD2 (5 bases). Germline lookup yields CDR1 SQVTM and CDR2 ANQGSEA. The CDR3 covers 16 residues. V shed 1 base and J shed 6 bases, with 18 bases lying between them. The CDR3 is CSVEGPPDSRAGELFF. DNA of the CDR3: TGCAGCGTTGAAGGCCCACCCGACTCGAGGGCCGGGGAGCTGTTTTTT.

The chain has TRBV20-1 and TRBJ2-7; 7 bases map to TRBD2. V shed 0 bases, J shed 7 bases, and the junction held 18 bases outside the gene matches. Germline V CDR1 and CDR2: DFQATT, SNEGSKA (reference sequence). CDR3 length equals 17 residues. The CDR3 is CSARDKHPREKGWEQYF. The CDR3 nucleotides are TGCAGTGCTAGAGATAAGCATCCGCGGGAGAAGGGTTGGGAGCAGTACTTC.

This clonotype was observed at least ten times. The rearrangement joins TRBV4-2 to TRBJ2-3; 7 nucleotides line up with TRBD2. The CDR3 runs 16 residues. Per germline, CDR1 LGHNA and CDR2 YNFKEQ. V shed 2 bases, J shed 0 bases, and the junction held 5 bases outside the gene matches. CDR3 sequence (DNA): TGTGCCAGCAGCCAACGGAGCGGGATAAGCACAGATACGCAGTATTTT. It is translated as CASSQRSGISTDTQYF.

With regard to this clonotype: Here the CDR3 omits its conserved ending phenylalanine or tryptophan, so a read error is the likely source. The chain couples TRBV6-5 to TRBJ2-7, with a possible D match to TRBD2 (6 bases). This CDR3 region has 14 residues. CDR1 is MNHEY, CDR2 SVGAGI, per germline. V was shortened by 2 bases and J by 2 bases, with 10 bases between the two germline ends. CDR3 sequence: CASSYGGMTYEQYL. In DNA form, the CDR3 reads TGTGCCAGCAGTTACGGCGGGATGACCTACGAGCAGTACTTA.

The chain employs TRBV20-1 and TRBJ2-1; 10 nucleotides line up with TRBD2. CDR1 is DFQATT, CDR2 SNEGSKA, per germline (reference sequence). This CDR3 has 19 amino acids. V gave up 2 bases and J gave up 0 bases; unmatched junction bases: 13. The CDR3 bases are TGCAGTGCTAGACGCGTCGCACTAGCGGGACTGGGCTCCTACAATGAGCAGTTCTTC. As protein: CSARRVALAGLGSYNEQFF.

This clonotype appeared many times. V is TRBV2 and J is TRBJ2-7; 13 bases line up with TRBD2. CDR3 length equals 16 residues. The germline gives CDR1 SNHLY, CDR2 FYNNEI. V lost 5 bases and J lost 4; bases outside the gene matches: 8. The CDR3 coding sequence is TGTGCCAGCAGTCGAGGGACTAGCGGGATTTTGTACGAGCAGTACTTC. Translating gives CASSRGTSGILYEQYF.

Only a few counts were recorded for this clonotype. The genes are TRBV5-1 and TRBJ2-6; 7 bases align to TRBD1. The germline CDR1 and CDR2 sequences are SGHRS and YFSETQ. Unmatched junction bases numbered 10, after V lost 0 bases and J lost 4 bases. The CDR3 has 18 residues. CDR3 amino acids: CASSLEAGGLVGANVLTF. CDR3 sequence (DNA): TGCGCCAGCAGCTTGGAAGCAGGGGGATTAGTGGGGGCCAACGTCCTGACTTTC.

In this sample, this clonotype turned up a few times. The J gene is TRBJ2-7, the V gene TRBV5-6; no reliable D call. V was pared by 8 bases and J by 0 bases, with 9 bases between. The CDR3 contains 12 residues. Germline V CDR1 and CDR2: SGHDT, YYEEEE. The CDR3 DNA is TGTGCCAGTGGCGGAATCTCCTACGAGCAGTACTTC. Residues: CASGGISYEQYF.

This clonotype has at least ten counts. V gene TRBV28 combines with J gene TRBJ1-1, with D perhaps TRBD1 (5 bases). The V end lost 4 bases, the J end lost 0 bases, and 9 bases lay between the germline ends. This CDR3 is 14 amino acids long. The V gene's germline CDR1 is MDHEN and CDR2 SYDVKM. The chain's CDR3 is CASSYKGVNTEAFF. The CDR3 nucleotides are TGTGCCAGCAGTTACAAAGGGGTGAACACTGAAGCTTTCTTT.

The chain joins TRBV27 to TRBJ1-5, with a weak D call TRBD1 (6 bases). CDR1 and CDR2 (germline): MNHEY, SMNVEV (reference sequence). CDR3 length: 14 residues. The ends were cut back, 7 bases at V and 4 bases at J, with 14 bases in the middle. The CDR3 nucleotides are TGTGCCAGCATGCGGACAGCAGAAAATCAGCCCCAGCATTTT. It codes for CASMRTAENQPQHF.

The chain employs TRBV4-1 and TRBJ1-1, with a tentative D call TRBD1 (5 bases). There are 14 residues in the CDR3. V was pared by 3 bases and J by 1 base, with 9 bases between. Germline V gene sequence: CDR1 MGHRA, CDR2 YSYEKL. CDR3: CASSQKQENTEAFF. Here the CDR3 DNA reads TGCGCCAGCAGCCAGAAACAGGAGAACACTGAAGCTTTCTTT.

The genes are TRBV4-1 and TRBJ2-3; 8 bases fit TRBD2. CDR3 size: 16 residues. The V gene's germline CDR1 is MGHRA and CDR2 YSYEKL. V shed 2 bases, J shed 1 base, and the junction held 5 bases outside the gene matches. This chain's CDR3 is CASSQPPAGGTDTQYF. The DNA of the CDR3 is TGCGCCAGCAGCCAACCGCCAGCGGGAGGCACAGATACGCAGTATTTT.